The next 27 T cell receptor beta chains were all read from a single sample in a study of blood T cell repertoires in COVID-19. Clones were read by immunoSEQ multiplex PCR, and TCRdb kept only the in-frame ones, dropping some. Here the sample spans roughly 380,000 clones, about 90% being singletons. Source material: PBMCs or T cells enriched from blood (not recorded which). These receptors were obtained from a woman aged 25-40 years who had recovered from COVID-19.

This chain uses TRBV5-1 with TRBJ1-4; 7 nucleotides line up with TRBD1. This CDR3 has 14 amino acids. Trimming took 4 bases from V and 4 from J; bases not matched to a gene: 4. The V gene's germline CDR1 is SGHRS and CDR2 YFSETQ. CDR3 region: CASSPRQGNEKLFF. The CDR3 DNA sequence: TGCGCCAGCAGCCCACGACAGGGTAATGAAAAACTGTTTTTT.

This rearrangement joins TRBV25-1 to TRBJ2-2; 7 bases line up with TRBD1. With V trimmed by 4 bases and J by 4 bases, 6 bases remained unmatched. This CDR3 has 15 residues. The germline V gene encodes CDR1 MGHDK and CDR2 SYGVNS. The CDR3 coding sequence is TGTGCCAGCAGTGCGACAGGGCTTGGCACCGGGGAGCTGTTTTTT. It codes for CASSATGLGTGELFF.

This chain connects TRBV5-1 to TRBJ2-7, with a weak D call TRBD1 (6 bases). CDR1 and CDR2 from the germline V gene are SGHRS and YFSETQ. The CDR3 is made up of 14 amino acids. Trimming stripped 5 bases from V and 7 bases from J, with 19 bases between. The DNA for the CDR3 is TGCGCCAGCAGGACCGGGACACCTGTCGGGGAGCAGTACTTC. It codes for CASRTGTPVGEQYF.

The chain recombines TRBV5-1 with TRBJ1-1; no clear D. The CDR3 has 14 residues. Germline CDR1 and CDR2: SGHRS and YFSETQ. V lost 3 bases and J lost 2, with 11 bases in between. In nucleotides, the CDR3 is TGCGCCAGCAGCTCTCAGCCAGGTAACACTGAAGCTTTCTTT. The encoded protein is CASSSQPGNTEAFF.

This clone came up a few times. This chain connects TRBV27 to TRBJ2-3; 8 bases match TRBD2. The CDR3 totals 15 residues. The V segment lost 4 bases and the J segment 2 bases; nucleotides outside the gene matches: 5. Germline assignment: CDR1 MNHEY and CDR2 SMNVEV (reference sequence). The CDR3: CASSSGGELTDTQYF. CDR3 sequence (DNA): TGTGCCAGCAGTTCCGGGGGGGAACTCACAGATACGCAGTATTTT.

This clone has only one observation. V and J are TRBV19 and TRBJ2-7; 7 bases align to TRBD2. The trim removed 3 bases at V and 6 bases at J, leaving 11 bases unmatched. This CDR3 contains 15 residues. Germline assignment: CDR1 LNHDA and CDR2 SQIVND (reference sequence). The CDR3 loop reads CASSIPGGSQSEQYF. The CDR3 DNA follows: TGTGCCAGTAGTATTCCCGGCGGGAGCCAATCCGAGCAGTACTTC.

This chain uses TRBV28 with TRBJ1-2; D might be TRBD1 (5 bases). Trimming cost V 4 bases and J 3 bases, with 15 bases left between them. Germline V gene sequence: CDR1 MDHEN, CDR2 SYDVKM. The CDR3 runs to 15 residues. CDR3 nucleotide sequence: TGTGCCAGCAGTTCGGCCGGGACTGACGACTATGGCTACACCTTC. Amino acid sequence: CASSSAGTDDYGYTF.

The gene calls are TRBV2 and TRBJ2-1; a weak D match, TRBD2 (6 bases). The CDR3 sequence is 15 residues long. Trimming left V 6 bases short and J 6 bases short, with 18 bases between. Germline CDR1 reads SNHLY; CDR2 reads FYNNEI. CDR3 region: CASRILGGFGNEQFF. DNA for the CDR3: TGTGCCAGCAGGATTCTGGGAGGCTTTGGCAATGAGCAGTTCTTC.

This clone was seen a few times. CDR3 in DNA: TGTGCCAGCTCAATGGACAGGTCGTTGGATGAGCAGTTCTTC. This encodes CASSMDRSLDEQFF. The chain carries TRBV18 and TRBJ2-1; 7 positions match TRBD1. The germline gives CDR1 KGHSH, CDR2 LQKENI. The V segment lost 5 bases and the J segment 8 bases; nucleotides outside the gene matches: 9. The CDR3 spans 14 residues. Full variable domain (remainder filled in from reference TRBV18 and TRBJ2-1): NAGVMQNPRHLVRRRGQEARLRCSPMKGHSHVYWYRQLPEEGLKFMVYLQKENIIDESGMPKERFSAEFPKEGPSILRIQQVVRGDSAAYFCASSMDRSLDEQFFGPGTRLTVL.

V and J are TRBV19 and TRBJ1-2, with TRBD1 as a possible D gene (6 bases). The CDR3 has 16 amino acids. Per the germline V gene, CDR1 is LNHDA and CDR2 is SQIVND (reference sequence). The ends were cut back, 1 base at V and 8 bases at J, with 20 bases in the middle. The CDR3 loop reads CASSIVTVQGSRGYTF. The CDR3 nucleotides read TGTGCCAGTAGTATAGTGACGGTACAGGGTTCCCGGGGCTACACCTTC.

This clone appeared a few times. The J gene is TRBJ1-1, the V gene TRBV19; D remains unclear. The CDR3 has 14 amino acids. Trimming stripped 5 bases from V and 2 bases from J, with 12 bases between. Germline CDR1 and CDR2: LNHDA and SQIVND (reference sequence). The CDR3 loop is CASSVSGSNTEAFF. CDR3 nucleotide sequence: TGTGCCAGTAGTGTGTCAGGCTCTAACACTGAAGCTTTCTTT.

This clone showed up just a few times. The CDR3 protein is CASSLVRETDEQFF. The CDR3 nucleotides read TGCGCCAGCAGCTTGGTGCGGGAGACGGATGAGCAGTTCTTC. J is TRBJ2-1 and V is TRBV5-1; 7 bases are shared with TRBD2. The CDR3 has 14 amino acids. The V gene end was trimmed by 0 bases and the J gene end by 8 bases; junction bases not matched to a gene: 5. In germline, CDR1 is SGHRS, CDR2 YFSETQ.

The chain has TRBV6-1 and TRBJ2-7, with 7 bases that match TRBD2. V shed 3 bases and J 7 bases; nucleotides not matched to a gene: 9. Per the germline V gene, CDR1 is MNHNS and CDR2 is SASEGT. This CDR3 has 14 amino acids. The DNA of the CDR3 is TGTGCCAGCAGTGACCAGGCTCCCGGGGGGGAGCAGTACTTC. It specifies CASSDQAPGGEQYF.

The rearrangement links TRBV7-2 to TRBJ2-7, with 7 nucleotides matching TRBD1. The germline V gene encodes CDR1 SGHTA and CDR2 FQGNSA. J lost 3 bases, V lost 6 bases, and 11 bases had no gene match. CDR3 length: 15 amino acids. The CDR3 loop is CASSFDRAPDYEQYF. The CDR3 nucleotides are TGTGCCAGCAGTTTTGACAGGGCTCCGGACTACGAGCAGTACTTC.

The CDR3 DNA sequence: TGTGCCAGCAGTACCTCGGTTCTTTACTCCTACGAGCAGTACTTC. It specifies CASSTSVLYSYEQYF. The chain links TRBV6-5 to TRBJ2-7; D unclear. Trimming stripped 5 bases from V and 0 bases from J, with 14 bases between. Germline lookup yields CDR1 MNHEY and CDR2 SVGAGI. The CDR3 sequence is 15 residues long.

This sequence joins TRBV4-1 and TRBJ2-4, with a tentative D call TRBD2 (5 bases). Germline CDR1 and CDR2: MGHRA and YSYEKL. The CDR3 covers 16 residues. The V and J ends lost 0 bases and 1 base respectively, with 10 bases between them. CDR3: CASSQENGLAKNIQYF. For the CDR3, the DNA is TGCGCCAGCAGCCAAGAAAACGGACTGGCCAAAAACATTCAGTACTTC.

This clone was seen only once. This sequence joins TRBV7-9 and TRBJ1-1; 10 nucleotides line up with TRBD1. The V gene's germline CDR1 is SEHNR and CDR2 FQNEAQ (reference sequence). The CDR3 loop spans 17 amino acids. V lost 0 bases, J lost 3 bases, and 7 bases stayed unmatched. CDR3: CASSLAATGGAYTEAFF. The CDR3 nucleotides read TGTGCCAGCAGCTTAGCGGCGACAGGGGGCGCTTACACTGAAGCTTTCTTT.

This rearrangement joins TRBV7-8 to TRBJ2-1; 9 bases match TRBD1. The CDR3 is 15 residues long. Germline V gene sequence: CDR1 SGHVS, CDR2 FQNEAQ. Trimming removed 6 bases from V and 9 bases from J; junction bases left unmatched: 12. The CDR3, as DNA: TGTGCCAGCAGTGGGAGGGGGACAGGGAGGGGTGAGCAGTTCTTC. Protein sequence: CASSGRGTGRGEQFF.

This chain joins TRBV29-1 and TRBJ2-1; TRBD2 might be the D (7 bases). CDR3 length equals 13 residues. Germline lookup yields CDR1 SQVTM and CDR2 ANQGSEA. The V and J ends lost 5 bases and 4 bases respectively, with 12 bases between them. In nucleotides, the CDR3 is TGCAGCGTTAAGAGGGGGGGATACAATGAGCAGTTCTTC. Protein sequence: CSVKRGGYNEQFF.

J is TRBJ2-1 and V is TRBV4-1, with TRBD2 matching over 8 bases. The germline V gene has CDR1 MGHRA and CDR2 YSYEKL. This CDR3 region has 16 residues. The V and J ends lost 1 base and 4 bases, in that order; junction bases with no gene match: 6. CDR3 amino acids: CASSQGELAEYNEQFF. The CDR3 region has the DNA TGCGCCAGCAGCCAAGGAGAACTAGCGGAGTACAATGAGCAGTTCTTC.

The chain uses TRBV13 and TRBJ2-3; maybe TRBD2 (5 bases). Trimming pared 5 bases from V and 2 bases from J, leaving 17 bases between. The CDR3 is 16 residues long. The germline V gene encodes CDR1 PRHDT and CDR2 FYEKMQ (reference sequence). The CDR3 loop reads CASSPGLSAYTDTQYF. CDR3 DNA: TGTGCCAGCAGCCCAGGACTTTCGGCTTACACAGATACGCAGTATTTT. The variable domain in full, completed from reference TRBV13 and TRBJ2-3, reads AAGVIQSPRHLIKEKRETATLKCYPIPRHDTVYWYQQGPGQDPQFLISFYEKMQSDKGSIPDRFSAQQFSDYHSELNMSSLELGDSALYFCASSPGLSAYTDTQYFGPGTRLTVL.

This chain joins TRBV7-8 and TRBJ1-1; 7 nucleotides agree with TRBD1. The V gene end was trimmed by 5 bases and the J gene end by 0 bases; junction bases not matched to a gene: 12. The CDR3 sequence is 17 residues long. Germline V gene sequence: CDR1 SGHVS, CDR2 FQNEAQ. CDR3 protein: CASSPRQGGFMNTEAFF. The CDR3 DNA sequence: TGTGCCAGCAGCCCAAGGCAGGGGGGATTCATGAACACTGAAGCTTTCTTT.

The chain employs TRBV13 and TRBJ2-7; D possibly corresponds to TRBD1 (6 bases). CDR1 and CDR2 (germline): PRHDT, FYEKMQ (reference sequence). The CDR3 loop spans 13 amino acids. V dropped 2 bases and J dropped 5 bases, with 10 bases sitting between them. The CDR3 DNA reads as TGTGCCAGCAGCTTATGGTCAGGGGACGAGCAGTACTTC. Protein product: CASSLWSGDEQYF.

This clone was found a few times. Here the CDR3 reads CASRPGGRGTQYF. DNA for the CDR3: TGTGCCAGCAGGCCGGGGGGAAGAGGCACGCAGTATTTT. The chain employs TRBV28 and TRBJ2-3, with 7 positions matching TRBD2. The CDR3 covers 13 residues. The V gene's germline CDR1 is MDHEN and CDR2 SYDVKM. The V gene end was trimmed by 6 bases and the J gene end by 9 bases; junction bases not matched to a gene: 9.

This clone has more than one count but fewer than ten. The chain uses TRBV27 and TRBJ2-7, with D possibly TRBD2 on 6 matching bases. V lost 3 bases and J 2 bases, leaving 32 bases between the germline ends. The germline V gene has CDR1 MNHEY and CDR2 SMNVEV (reference sequence). The CDR3 is 21 amino acids. CDR3: CASSFSGERTPGPTYPYEQYF. CDR3 sequence (DNA): TGTGCCAGCAGTTTTTCGGGGGAACGAACCCCGGGACCCACATACCCCTACGAGCAGTACTTC.

In this sample, this clone turned up once. V usage is TRBV19 and J usage is TRBJ1-1; 9 nucleotides align to TRBD1. This CDR3 region has 18 residues. The germline V gene has CDR1 LNHDA and CDR2 SQIVND (reference sequence). Trimming at V came to 6 bases and at J to 4 bases, leaving 18 bases not matched to a gene. The CDR3 reads CASRPVGQGYLLGTEAFF. The DNA for the CDR3 is TGTGCCAGTAGACCCGTCGGACAGGGGTATCTTTTAGGCACTGAAGCTTTCTTT.

The rearrangement joins TRBV9 to TRBJ1-4; the D is unclear. CDR1 and CDR2 from the germline V gene are SGDLS and YYNGEE. The CDR3 contains 14 residues. V dropped 2 bases and J dropped 7 bases, with 12 bases sitting between them. In nucleotides, the CDR3 is TGTGCCAGCAGCGTTGGCCCTGGTGGTGAAAAACTGTTTTTT. Translating gives CASSVGPGGEKLFF.